Here is one T cell receptor beta chain with its context. Trimming stripped 1 base from V and 2 bases from J, with 11 bases between. The CDR3 covers 15 residues. CDR1 is KGHSH and CDR2 is LQKENI in the germline V gene. This entry is derived from a study of identifying expanded T cells in peripheral blood. Repertoires were generated with immunoSEQ multiplex PCR, while TCRdb's copy carries only in-frame clones and drops some. The sample yields 60,000 to 80,000 clones, 85% to 90% seen once. This sequence was found in a person aged 18-70 years in good health. V and J are TRBV18 and TRBJ2-5; D tentatively reads TRBD1 or TRBD2 (5 bases each). Source material: blood. The CDR3 here is CASSPRGTDQETQYF. The DNA for the CDR3 is TGTGCCAGCTCACCACGGGGGACGGATCAAGAGACCCAGTACTTC.